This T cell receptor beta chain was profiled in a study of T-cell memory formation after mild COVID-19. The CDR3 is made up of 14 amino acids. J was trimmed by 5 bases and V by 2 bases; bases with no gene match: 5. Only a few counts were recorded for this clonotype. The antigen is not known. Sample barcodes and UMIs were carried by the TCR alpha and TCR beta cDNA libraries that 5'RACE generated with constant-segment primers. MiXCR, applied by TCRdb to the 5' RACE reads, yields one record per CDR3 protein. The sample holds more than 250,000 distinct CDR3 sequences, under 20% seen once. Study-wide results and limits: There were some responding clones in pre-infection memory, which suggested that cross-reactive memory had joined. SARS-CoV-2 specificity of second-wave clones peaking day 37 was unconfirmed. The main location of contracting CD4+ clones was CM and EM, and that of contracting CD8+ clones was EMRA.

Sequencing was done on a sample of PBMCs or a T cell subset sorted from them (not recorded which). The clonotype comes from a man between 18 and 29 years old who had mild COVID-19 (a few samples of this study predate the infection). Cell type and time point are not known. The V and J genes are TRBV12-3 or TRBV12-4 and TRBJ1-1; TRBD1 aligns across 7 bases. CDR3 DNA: TGTGCCAGCAGTTTAAACAGGGGTCTGACTGAAGCTTTCTTT. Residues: CASSLNRGLTEAFF.